These T cell receptor beta chains were read from a single sample in a study of T cells after yellow fever vaccination. TCRdb fed the 5' RACE reads into MiXCR, producing one record per CDR3 protein. The sample gives 450,000 to 600,000 distinct CDR3 sequences, about 13% of which show up once; around 15% is in the top ten. The sequencing used PBMCs, collected on the day of the yellow fever booster vaccination. The receptors come from a man aged 30-40 years who received the YFV17D yellow fever vaccine. CDR3s include the opening cysteine and the closing phenylalanine or tryptophan. The D gene is left open where the match is weak. Size values are once, few and many counts, or a class for expanded clones, and some rows have none.

V gene	D gene	CDR3 length	clone size	J gene	CDR3 DNA	CDR3 protein
TRBV7-9	NA	14	NA	TRBJ2-7	TGTGCCACCGGGATCCCGACAGGAACCTACGAGCAGTACTTC	CATGIPTGTYEQYF
TRBV2	TRBD2	19	NA	TRBJ2-3	TGTGCCAGCAGTGATCCCTTACTAGCGGGAGTGCCTCGAACAGATACGCAGTATTTT	CASSDPLLAGVPRTDTQYF
TRBV24-1	TRBD1	14	few	TRBJ2-1	TGTGCCACCAGTGATGACAGGGCGAGGGATGAGCAGTTCTTC	CATSDDRARDEQFF
TRBV25-1	NA	12	few	TRBJ1-1	TGTGCCAGCAGTGAAGTCGGGGGGGGAGCTTTCTTT	CASSEVGGGAFF
TRBV27	NA	14	few	TRBJ1-2	TGTGCCAGCAGTTATTCCGGGCCTAAGGGGGGCTACACCTTC	CASSYSGPKGGYTF
TRBV20-1	NA	18	NA	TRBJ2-3	TGCAGTGCTAGACCTGGGGAGGTGCGGGCCCGTAGCACAGATACGCAGTATTTT	CSARPGEVRARSTDTQYF
TRBV20-1	NA	13	few	TRBJ2-7	TGCAGTGCTAGACAGGGCCCTACCTACGAGCAGTACTTC	CSARQGPTYEQYF
TRBV7-2	NA	14	many	TRBJ2-7	TGTGCCAGCACCACTCGGGGGTCACGTTACGAGCAGTACTTC	CASTTRGSRYEQYF
TRBV27	NA	12	NA	TRBJ1-5	TGTGCCAGCACGTCGGGCAATCAGCCCCAGCATTTT	CASTSGNQPQHF
TRBV10-3	NA	15	few	TRBJ2-1	TGTGCCATCAGTGTGAGCAGTAGCTCCTACAATGAGCAGTTCTTC	CAISVSSSSYNEQFF
TRBV7-2	TRBD1	11	NA	TRBJ1-2	TGTGCCAGCAGCTTAGACAGGGGAAGCACCTTC	CASSLDRGSTF
TRBV20-1	TRBD2	15	NA	TRBJ2-1	TGCAGTGCTAGGGAGACTAGCGGGAGAGACAATGAGCAGTTCTTC	CSARETSGRDNEQFF
TRBV19	TRBD1	15	NA	TRBJ2-1	TGTGCCAGTAGTTCGGGACAGGTTTCTGCCAATGAGCAGTTCTTC	CASSSGQVSANEQFF
TRBV10-2	NA	13	few	TRBJ2-5	TGCGCCAGCAGTGACGGGCATAGTTCGTCCCAGTACTTC	CASSDGHSSSQYF
TRBV20-1	NA	14	few	TRBJ1-4	TGCAGTGCTAGTTTTGGGGGGGCGCGGGAAAAACTGTTTTTT	CSASFGGAREKLFF
TRBV7-2	NA	14	NA	TRBJ2-7	TGTGCCAGCAGCCCCGCTCCCTGGTATGACGAGCAGTACTTC	CASSPAPWYDEQYF
TRBV6-1	TRBD1	17	NA	TRBJ1-1	TGTGCCAGCAGCCCTAGGGGGCTGATGGTAAGAAAGACTGAAGCTTTCTTT	CASSPRGLMVRKTEAFF
TRBV20-1	NA	13	NA	TRBJ2-5	TGCAGTGCTAGAGAGACTTTCCAAGAGACCCAGTACTTC	CSARETFQETQYF
TRBV20-1	TRBD1	15	few	TRBJ2-7	TGCAGTGCTAGGGGGCCCCGGACAGGGGGTACCGAGCAGTACTTC	CSARGPRTGGTEQYF
TRBV7-9	NA	17	NA	TRBJ2-2	TGTGCCAGCAGCGGGATAACAGGATTTTTTGGAACCGGGGAGCTGTTTTTT	CASSGITGFFGTGELFF
TRBV7-2	TRBD2	16	NA	TRBJ2-5	TGTGCCAGCAGCTTAGATCGACTAGCGGGACAAGAGACCCAGTACTTC	CASSLDRLAGQETQYF
TRBV20-1	NA	14	NA	TRBJ2-7	TGCAGTGCTAACCCGTCAGGACGTTCCTACGAGCAGTACTTC	CSANPSGRSYEQYF
TRBV20-1	NA	16	NA	TRBJ1-5	TGCAGTGCACGCCCCGCGGGCAGGGGAGGTGATCAGCCCCAGCATTTT	CSARPAGRGGDQPQHF
TRBV6-1	TRBD1	13	NA	TRBJ2-7	TGTGCCAGCACCTCACAGGGGAGTGGAAGGCAGTACTTC	CASTSQGSGRQYF
TRBV20-1	NA	12	many	TRBJ1-2	TGCAGTGCTAGGGGGCAGAACTATGGCTACACCTTC	CSARGQNYGYTF
TRBV2	NA	14	few	TRBJ2-2	TGTGCCAGCAGTGAAGGCACCGGGACCGGGGAGCTGTTTTTT	CASSEGTGTGELFF
TRBV27	TRBD2	15	many	TRBJ2-5	TGTGCCAGCAGTTTCGCGGGAGCGGTCCAAGAGACCCAGTACTTC	CASSFAGAVQETQYF
TRBV6-5	NA	11	many	TRBJ2-3	TGTGCCAGCAGTTCCCCCGGGACGCAGTATTTT	CASSSPGTQYF
TRBV20-1	NA	14	NA	TRBJ2-3	TGCAGTGCTAGAGATGGGGGGAGCGGCGATACGCAGTATTTT	CSARDGGSGDTQYF
TRBV7-8	NA	15	NA	TRBJ2-7	TGTGCCAGCAGCTTATACGAGACTAGCTCCTACGAGCAGTACTTC	CASSLYETSSYEQYF
TRBV28	TRBD2	16	few	TRBJ2-1	TGTGCCAGCAGTTTATCTAGCGGGATATCCTACAATGAGCAGTTCTTC	CASSLSSGISYNEQFF
TRBV5-4	NA	15	few	TRBJ1-2	TGTGCCAGCAGCTTGGCCTCGGGGGCGCCAGGGGGCTACACCTTC	CASSLASGAPGGYTF